Shown below are 21 T cell receptor beta chains from a single sample sequenced in a study of OX40 agonist ivuxolimab in advanced cancers. Generated by immunoSEQ multiplex PCR, the TCRdb table keeps only in-frame clones and is missing some. The table includes around 53,000 clones, more than 75% detected once. The sample in question was CD4+ or CD8+ T cells sorted from blood, obtained in a trial of the OX40 agonist ivuxolimab. All receptors derive from an adult with an advanced solid tumor such as melanoma, head and neck, liver or kidney cancer.

The chain carries TRBV5-1 and TRBJ2-2; possible D gene TRBD2, 5 bases. V lost 4 bases and J 7 bases, leaving 17 bases between the germline ends. The CDR3 extends over 15 amino acids. Germline-derived CDR1 and CDR2 are SGHRS and YFSETQ. For the CDR3, the DNA is TGCGCCAGCAGCCTCAAATCGGGAAGAGTCGGGGAGCTGTTTTTT. It specifies CASSLKSGRVGELFF.

The chain recombines TRBV9 with TRBJ2-5, with D perhaps matching TRBD1 (6 bases). Germline lookup yields CDR1 SGDLS and CDR2 YYNGEE. Between the trimmed V and J ends, which lost 2 bases and 2 bases, there was a span of 16 bases. This CDR3 spans 16 amino acids. The CDR3 DNA reads as TGTGCCAGCAGCGTGTCGGTTGTGAGGGGGCAAGAGACCCAGTACTTC. Protein sequence: CASSVSVVRGQETQYF.

The chain joins TRBV5-1 to TRBJ2-3, with a weak D call TRBD1 (6 bases). Germline CDR1 SGHRS, CDR2 YFSETQ. Between the trimmed V and J ends, which lost 6 bases and 5 bases, there was a span of 16 bases. This CDR3 has 14 residues. Here the CDR3 reads CASKLQGGKDTQYF. The CDR3 bases are TGCGCCAGCAAATTACAGGGCGGTAAAGATACGCAGTATTTT.

The CDR3 DNA reads TGTGCCAGCAGTAACAAGGCTCTGGTTGGGGCCAACGTCCTGACTTTC. This gives the protein CASSNKALVGANVLTF. The chain links TRBV2 to TRBJ2-6; D not resolved. Trimming left V 5 bases short and J 3 bases short, with 14 bases between. The germline gives CDR1 SNHLY, CDR2 FYNNEI. This CDR3 spans 16 amino acids. The complete variable domain, with remaining parts taken from reference TRBV2 and TRBJ2-6, reads EPEVTQTPSHQVTQMGQEVILRCVPISNHLYFYWYRQILGQKVEFLVSFYNNEISEKSEIFDDQFSVERPDGSNFTLKIRSTKLEDSAMYFCASSNKALVGANVLTFGAGSRLTVL.

The chain recombines TRBV2 with TRBJ1-5; a weak D match, TRBD1 (6 bases). CDR3 length: 15 amino acids. Per the germline V gene, CDR1 is SNHLY and CDR2 is FYNNEI. The V gene lost 4 bases and the J gene lost 0 bases, with 10 bases spanning the gap. CDR3 residues: CASSVEGDSNQPQHF. As DNA, the CDR3 is TGTGCCAGCAGTGTCGAGGGGGATAGCAATCAGCCCCAGCATTTT.

The rearrangement links TRBV6-1 to TRBJ2-7; no reliable D call. Trimming took 6 bases from V and 0 from J, leaving 9 bases between them. CDR1 and CDR2 (germline): MNHNS, SASEGT. The CDR3 loop spans 13 amino acids. In nucleotides, the CDR3 is TGTGCCAGCAGAGACCCGAGCTCCTACGAGCAGTACTTC. The encoded protein is CASRDPSSYEQYF.

The chain employs TRBV7-2 and TRBJ2-7, with D tentatively TRBD1 (7 bases). CDR1 and CDR2 from the germline V gene are SGHTA and FQGNSA. V shed 5 bases and J shed 2 bases, with 13 bases lying between them. CDR3 size: 14 residues. The CDR3 sequence is CASSRRDRPYEQYF. The CDR3 nucleotides read TGTGCCAGCAGCCGGCGGGACAGACCCTACGAGCAGTACTTC.

The rearrangement uses TRBV9 and TRBJ2-5; TRBD2 might be the D (7 bases). The CDR3 runs 16 residues. Trimming left V 0 bases short and J 2 bases short, with 14 bases between. From germline, CDR1 is SGDLS and CDR2 YYNGEE. Here the CDR3 reads CASSVAGGLSQETQYF. The CDR3 DNA reads TGTGCCAGCAGCGTAGCGGGGGGCCTTTCTCAAGAGACCCAGTACTTC.

This clone was counted once. The rearrangement joins TRBV27 to TRBJ2-1; 9 bases match TRBD1. V gave up 7 bases and J gave up 3 bases; unmatched junction bases: 13. CDR1 MNHEY and CDR2 SMNVEV come from the germline V gene (reference sequence). CDR3 length: 17 amino acids. Here the CDR3 DNA reads TGTGCCAGCATGCTACGAACCCCGGGACAGGGCTACAATGAGCAGTTCTTC. The encoded protein is CASMLRTPGQGYNEQFF.

The chain is built from TRBV30 and TRBJ2-3; D gene uncertain. This CDR3 spans 12 amino acids. Between the trimmed V and J ends, which lost 2 bases and 10 bases, there was a span of 13 bases. Germline values: CDR1 GTSNPN, CDR2 SVGIG (reference sequence). CDR3 region: CAWSWVGGSQYF. Here the CDR3 DNA reads TGTGCCTGGAGTTGGGTGGGCGGTTCGCAGTATTTT.

The gene calls are TRBV18 and TRBJ1-4; no firm D call. The CDR3 consists of 14 residues. The germline gives CDR1 KGHSH, CDR2 LQKENI. Deletions cut 1 base from V and 7 bases from J, with 10 bases between. The CDR3 DNA follows: TGTGCCAGCTCACCACAGGGTTTGGGTGAAAAACTGTTTTTT. It is translated as CASSPQGLGEKLFF.

This chain links TRBV6-5 with TRBJ2-2; 7 bases are a match to TRBD1. CDR3 length: 15 residues. The V and J ends lost 5 bases and 5 bases, in that order; junction bases with no gene match: 8. The germline CDR1 and CDR2 sequences are MNHEY and SVGAGI. The CDR3 here is CASSPRQGPTGELFF. CDR3 coding DNA: TGTGCCAGCAGTCCTCGACAGGGACCAACCGGGGAGCTGTTTTTT.

Remarks on this clone: An end of the junction does not agree with germline; a read error may underlie this. The same CDR3 can be traced to other DNA sequences in this sample. The chain combines TRBV7-2 with TRBJ1-1; D gene unclear. The CDR3 totals 15 residues. Germline V CDR1 and CDR2: SGHTA, FQGNSA. The CDR3 DNA reads as TGTGCCAGCAGCCCCTCGGCGGTCCGGACCACTGAGGCTTTCTTT. Translation gives CASSPSAVRTTEAFF.

The chain joins TRBV13 to TRBJ2-7; D ambiguous. Germline V lookup: CDR1 PRHDT, CDR2 FYEKMQ (reference sequence). Trimming removed 0 bases from V and 2 bases from J, with 5 bases in between. The CDR3 has 13 amino acids. CDR3 in DNA: TGTGCCAGCAGCTTAGGCCGAGCCTACGAGCAGTACTTC. It is translated as CASSLGRAYEQYF.

V gene TRBV5-1 combines with J gene TRBJ2-5, with D perhaps matching TRBD1 or TRBD2 (5 bases each). The CDR3 loop spans 15 amino acids. The germline gives CDR1 SGHRS, CDR2 YFSETQ. Between the trimmed V and J ends, which lost 3 bases and 0 bases, there was a span of 12 bases. CDR3 DNA: TGCGCCAGCAGCTGGGGGACGGGGTACCAAGAGACCCAGTACTTC. This translates into CASSWGTGYQETQYF.

The gene calls are TRBV6-1 and TRBJ2-3; D is possibly TRBD1 (6 bases). From germline, CDR1 is MNHNS and CDR2 SASEGT. The CDR3 loop spans 14 amino acids. V lost 2 bases and J lost 4, with 10 bases in between. DNA of the CDR3: TGTGCCAGCAGTGAATTATCAGGGGCAGATACGCAGTATTTT. Amino acid sequence: CASSELSGADTQYF.

J is TRBJ2-5 and V is TRBV7-8; the D gene could be TRBD1 or TRBD2 (5 bases each). This CDR3 spans 13 amino acids. The germline gives CDR1 SGHVS, CDR2 FQNEAQ. V lost 4 bases, J lost 5 bases, and 11 bases lay in between. Written as DNA, the CDR3 is TGTGCCAGCAGCTATGGCAGGGACGAGACCCAGTACTTC. Protein sequence: CASSYGRDETQYF.

The V gene is TRBV5-4, the J gene TRBJ2-1; 8 nucleotides match TRBD1. This CDR3 contains 15 residues. Germline V gene lookup returns CDR1 SGHNT and CDR2 YYREEE (reference sequence). The V segment lost 5 bases and the J segment 2 bases; nucleotides outside the gene matches: 6. The CDR3 region is CASSTYRGAYNEQFF. The CDR3 nucleotides read TGTGCCAGCAGTACCTACAGGGGGGCCTACAATGAGCAGTTCTTC. The variable domain in full, with the rest retrieved from reference TRBV5-4 and TRBJ2-1, is ETGVTQSPTHLIKTRGQQVTLRCSSQSGHNTVSWYQQALGQGPQFIFQYYREEENGRGNFPPRFSGLQFPNYSSELNVNALELDDSALYLCASSTYRGAYNEQFFGPGTRLTVL.

The chain recombines TRBV28 with TRBJ1-5; D gene ambiguous. V was trimmed by 7 bases and J by 0 bases, leaving 7 bases between them. Per the germline V gene, CDR1 is MDHEN and CDR2 is SYDVKM. CDR3 length: 13 residues. The CDR3: CASTPYSNQPQHF. The CDR3, as DNA: TGTGCCAGCACCCCGTATAGCAATCAGCCCCAGCATTTT. The full variable domain, with the rest looked up from reference TRBV28 and TRBJ1-5, is DVKVTQSSRYLVKRTGEKVFLECVQDMDHENMFWYRQDPGLGLRLIYFSYDVKMKEKGDIPEGYSVSREKKERFSLILESASTNQTSMYLCASTPYSNQPQHFGDGTRLSIL.

The chain uses TRBV9 and TRBJ2-3, with 12 nucleotides matching TRBD2. The CDR3 sequence is 15 residues long. Germline V gene lookup returns CDR1 SGDLS and CDR2 YYNGEE. The V gene end was trimmed by 4 bases and the J gene end by 8 bases; junction bases not matched to a gene: 8. The CDR3 region is CASSLASGRASTQYF. CDR3 DNA: TGTGCCAGCAGCCTGGCTAGCGGGAGGGCCAGTACGCAGTATTTT.

This clone was observed once. In nucleotides, the CDR3 is TGTGCCAGCAGCAGGCTAGCGGGAGGAGGGACAGATACGCAGTATTTT. This translates into CASSRLAGGGTDTQYF. The chain links TRBV28 to TRBJ2-3, with 11 nucleotides matching TRBD2. Germline V gives CDR1 MDHEN, CDR2 SYDVKM. This CDR3 has 16 residues. With V trimmed by 6 bases and J by 3 bases, 8 bases remained unmatched.